Shown below are 23 T cell receptor beta chains from a single sample sequenced in a study of blood T cell repertoires in COVID-19. Assay: immunoSEQ multiplex PCR; the TCRdb copy retains only in-frame clones and omits some. Of roughly 220,000 clones detected, about four fifths appear once; the ten largest clones hold 6% to 8%. Material for sequencing was peripheral blood. These receptors came from an elderly woman with COVID-19, enrolled during active disease.

The chain carries TRBV19 and TRBJ2-1; 13 bases match TRBD2. V gave up 4 bases and J gave up 7 bases; unmatched junction bases: 4. The CDR3 is 15 amino acids. Per germline, CDR1 LNHDA and CDR2 SQIVND (reference sequence). The CDR3 nucleotides read TGTGCCAGTAGTACACTAGCGGGAGGGGAGAATGAGCAGTTCTTC. Encoded protein: CASSTLAGGENEQFF.

J is TRBJ2-1 and V is TRBV5-1; a weak D match, TRBD1 (5 bases). Trimming left V 2 bases short and J 4 bases short, with 10 bases between. The CDR3 contains 14 residues. Germline V gene lookup returns CDR1 SGHRS and CDR2 YFSETQ. The CDR3 DNA sequence: TGCGCCAGCAGCTTTAATAAGGGGTACAATGAGCAGTTCTTC. Translating gives CASSFNKGYNEQFF.

The rearrangement links TRBV7-3 to TRBJ2-5, with 9 bases aligning to TRBD2. V trimming: 6 bases; J trimming: 2 bases; junction bases outside the gene matches: 7. The CDR3 consists of 15 residues. The germline gives CDR1 SGHTA, CDR2 FQGTGA. CDR3: CASSYEGLAQETQYF. CDR3 nucleotide sequence: TGTGCCAGCAGTTACGAGGGACTAGCACAAGAGACCCAGTACTTC.

This clone was picked up one time. J is TRBJ2-5 and V is TRBV6-5; 7 nucleotides match TRBD2. The length of the CDR3 is 14 residues. Trimming removed 5 bases from V and 4 bases from J; junction bases left unmatched: 7. Germline CDR1 and CDR2: MNHEY and SVGAGI. CDR3 bases: TGTGCCAGCAGTCCCGGGACTACTTTAGAGACCCAGTACTTC. Residues: CASSPGTTLETQYF.

This clone was counted once. The V gene is TRBV30, the J gene TRBJ1-2; D is unresolved. V lost 2 bases and J 5 bases, leaving 18 bases between the germline ends. The CDR3 loop spans 15 amino acids. Per the germline V gene, CDR1 is GTSNPN and CDR2 is SVGIG (reference sequence). CDR3 sequence reads: CAWSNRALAGYGYTF. In DNA, the CDR3 is TGTGCCTGGAGTAACCGAGCGTTAGCGGGATATGGCTACACCTTC.

The V gene is TRBV5-4, the J gene TRBJ1-2, with 9 bases lining up with TRBD1. Germline lookup yields CDR1 SGHNT and CDR2 YYREEE (reference sequence). The J segment lost 2 bases and the V segment lost 4 bases, leaving 3 bases of the junction unmatched. The CDR3 has 14 residues. CDR3 nucleotide sequence: TGTGCCAGCAGCGTGGGGACAGGGAACTATGGCTACACCTTC. Its translation: CASSVGTGNYGYTF. Full variable domain (rest looked up from reference TRBV5-4 and TRBJ1-2): ETGVTQSPTHLIKTRGQQVTLRCSSQSGHNTVSWYQQALGQGPQFIFQYYREEENGRGNFPPRFSGLQFPNYSSELNVNALELDDSALYLCASSVGTGNYGYTFGSGTRLTVV.

This clone was counted between two and nine times. This chain joins TRBV3-1 (or the pseudogene TRBV3-2) and TRBJ1-6; maybe TRBD1 (5 bases). Trimming removed 2 bases at V and 10 bases at J, with 9 bases between. Per the germline V gene, CDR1 is LGHDT and CDR2 is YNNKEL (reference sequence). This CDR3 spans 13 amino acids. The CDR3, as DNA: TGTGCCAGCAGCCAACAGGGTGCCTCACCCCTCCACTTT. Amino acid sequence: CASSQQGASPLHF.

The rearrangement uses TRBV27 and TRBJ2-5, with TRBD2 matching 10 bases. V gave up 5 bases and J gave up 3 bases; unmatched junction bases: 3. There are 14 residues in the CDR3. From germline, CDR1 is MNHEY and CDR2 SMNVEV (reference sequence). The CDR3 DNA follows: TGTGCCAGCAGTGTTCTAGCGGGAGAAGAGACCCAGTACTTC. Its protein product is CASSVLAGEETQYF.

This clone was observed once. The chain carries TRBV5-4 and TRBJ2-3, with TRBD1 identical over 9 bases. CDR3 length: 15 residues. Germline loops: CDR1 SGHNT, CDR2 YYREEE (reference sequence). V dropped 4 bases and J dropped 3; count of bases not matched to a gene: 6. The CDR3, as DNA: TGTGCCAGCAGCCTGCGGACAGGGGTTACAGATACGCAGTATTTT. Protein: CASSLRTGVTDTQYF.

The V and J genes are TRBV4-3 and TRBJ1-1; a weak D match, TRBD1 (5 bases). The germline gives CDR1 LGHNA, CDR2 YSLEER. The V gene lost 0 bases and the J gene lost 4 bases, with 12 bases spanning the gap. CDR3 size: 15 residues. The CDR3 bases are TGCGCCAGCAGCCAAGATCTAAACGGGGGCACTGAAGCTTTCTTT. Its translation is CASSQDLNGGTEAFF.

CDR3 sequence (DNA): TGTGCCAGCAGCTTAGGGCCGGGGCAGCCCCAGCATTTT. Translation: CASSLGPGQPQHF. V gene TRBV7-2 combines with J gene TRBJ1-5; D is unclear. There are 13 residues in the CDR3. CDR1 and CDR2 from the germline V gene are SGHTA and FQGNSA. Deletions cut 1 base from V and 7 bases from J, with 8 bases between.

The chain recombines TRBV16 with TRBJ2-1, with 13 bases lining up with TRBD2. This CDR3 comprises 16 residues. Germline CDR1 KGHSY, CDR2 FQNENV. Trimming at V came to 4 bases and at J to 9 bases, leaving 9 bases not matched to a gene. CDR3 coding DNA: TGTGCCAGCAGCCGTCCGACTAGCGGGGGGTCAAGTGAGCAGTTCTTC. Protein: CASSRPTSGGSSEQFF.

This clone was seen a single time. The rearrangement uses TRBV2 and TRBJ1-2, with no clear D. This CDR3 region has 11 residues. Germline values: CDR1 SNHLY, CDR2 FYNNEI. V was pared by 7 bases and J by 7 bases, with 10 bases between. The CDR3 DNA reads as TGTGCCAGCAAACAGCGGACTGGCTACACCTTC. Residues: CASKQRTGYTF.

The chain combines TRBV28 with TRBJ2-5; D remains unclear. Trimming removed 10 bases from V and 3 bases from J, with 15 bases in between. From germline, CDR1 is MDHEN and CDR2 SYDVKM. The CDR3 has 13 residues. CDR3 DNA sequence: TGTGCCACCAGAGTTGGGCAGAAAGAGACCCAGTACTTC. Translated, it gives CATRVGQKETQYF.

The V call is TRBV7-3, the J call TRBJ2-3; TRBD2 is a possible D gene (6 bases). The V end lost 7 bases, the J end lost 5 bases, and 19 bases lay between the germline ends. The V gene's germline CDR1 is SGHTA and CDR2 FQGTGA. The CDR3 length is 15 residues. As DNA, the CDR3 is TGTGCCAGCACCCCCGGGACTTCCCGGGTAGATACGCAGTATTTT. Translating it yields CASTPGTSRVDTQYF.

The chain is built from TRBV3-1 (or the pseudogene TRBV3-2) and TRBJ2-5; TRBD2 agrees at 12 bases. The CDR3 length is 16 residues. Germline V gives CDR1 LGHDT, CDR2 YNNKEL (reference sequence). The V gene end was trimmed by 4 bases and the J gene end by 4 bases; junction bases not matched to a gene: 7. DNA for the CDR3: TGTGCCAGCAGCCCACCTAGCGGGAGGGCCCGAGAGACCCAGTACTTC. Amino acid sequence: CASSPPSGRARETQYF.

The chain combines TRBV6-5 with TRBJ2-2; D is possibly TRBD1 (5 bases). V gave up 4 bases and J gave up 5 bases, with 11 bases separating them. From germline, CDR1 is MNHEY and CDR2 SVGAGI. The CDR3 is 14 amino acids. CDR3 sequence reads: CASSFSAGTGELFF. The CDR3 DNA is TGTGCCAGCAGTTTTTCGGCAGGGACCGGGGAGCTGTTTTTT.

The chain joins TRBV28 to TRBJ2-1, with no clear D. The CDR3 is 14 amino acids. The ends were cut back, 3 bases at V and 3 bases at J, with 9 bases in the middle. The germline CDR1 and CDR2 sequences are MDHEN and SYDVKM. CDR3 nucleotide sequence: TGTGCCAGCAGTTTCCGCCAGGACTACAATGAGCAGTTCTTC. Its translation: CASSFRQDYNEQFF.

A single count supports this clone. The chain combines TRBV2 with TRBJ2-3, with 9 bases that match TRBD2. The V gene's germline CDR1 is SNHLY and CDR2 FYNNEI. The junction had 6 bases not matched to a gene; V was cut back by 4 bases and J by 4 bases. The CDR3 contains 15 residues. As DNA, the CDR3 is TGTGCCAGCAGTGGCGGCGGGAGGGGCTCAGATACGCAGTATTTT. It is translated as CASSGGGRGSDTQYF.

The genes are TRBV20-1 and TRBJ2-1; tentative D call: TRBD2 (5 bases). V shed 3 bases and J shed 5 bases, with 17 bases lying between them. The CDR3 has 15 residues. Germline V gives CDR1 DFQATT, CDR2 SNEGSKA (reference sequence). Here the CDR3 reads CSASKADTPNNEQFF. The CDR3 coding sequence is TGCAGTGCTAGTAAAGCGGATACCCCAAACAATGAGCAGTTCTTC.

This clone was recorded only once. The chain has TRBV2 and TRBJ1-1; no reliable D call. CDR3 length equals 14 residues. CDR1 is SNHLY and CDR2 is FYNNEI in the germline V gene. With 7 bases removed from V and 0 bases from J, the gap between germline ends came to 12 bases. As DNA, the CDR3 is TGTGCCAGCAAGAGTCGAGGGCTGAACACTGAAGCTTTCTTT. It is translated as CASKSRGLNTEAFF.

This sequence joins TRBV10-2 and TRBJ2-7; a possible D gene is TRBD1 (5 bases). CDR1 is WSHSY, CDR2 SAAADI, per germline. Trimming pared 3 bases from V and 3 bases from J, leaving 15 bases between. The CDR3 length is 15 residues. CDR3 residues: CASSDRSPDNYEQYF. DNA of the CDR3: TGCGCCAGCAGTGACCGCTCCCCGGACAACTACGAGCAGTACTTC.

For the CDR3, the DNA is TGTGCCAGCAGCTTACGCCTAGCTGCCGGGGAGCTGTTTTTT. It encodes CASSLRLAAGELFF. The V call is TRBV7-2, the J call TRBJ2-2; tentatively, D is TRBD2 (5 bases). With 2 bases removed from V and 6 bases from J, the gap between germline ends came to 10 bases. The CDR3 consists of 14 residues. CDR1 is SGHTA and CDR2 is FQGNSA in the germline V gene.